Many counts were recorded for the clone carrying this T cell receptor beta chain. Its specificity is not known. V shed 5 bases and J 2 bases; nucleotides not matched to a gene: 2. The CDR3 is made up of 13 amino acids. Germline CDR1 and CDR2: SNHLY and FYNNEI. Amplification of the TCR beta CDR3 (from genomic DNA) was done by two-round multiplex PCR. TRBV and TRBJ genes each had their own specific primers in first-round PCR. Amplification in the second PCR round was performed with universal primers. TCRdb ran MiXCR on the multiplex PCR reads and lists one entry per CDR3 protein. The sample contains nearly 25,000 distinct CDR3 sequences, 35% to 40% of which appear only once. The source of the sample is a study of prognosis after radiotherapy for stage I lung cancer. About the research overall: A handful of patients developed distant metastases (median around 7 months) after radiotherapy; 15 showed no significant progression.

Study outcomes and limitations: Differential TRBV and TRBJ gene usage was reported between patients with metastases and patients without them.

The starting material was PBMCs, obtained before or after stereotactic body radiation therapy (not recorded which). This TCR derives from a donor aged 50 or older with non-small cell lung cancer. This sequence joins TRBV2 and TRBJ1-2; 7 bases line up with TRBD1. The CDR3 DNA reads TGTGCCAGCAGTCGGGACAGCAACTATGGCTACACCTTC. Translation gives CASSRDSNYGYTF.